This T cell receptor beta chain was captured in a study of cytomegalovirus exposure and HLA in healthy donors. General study points: Most TCR sequences were rare, but some public TCRs occurred in many donors.

The data were produced by immunoSEQ multiplex PCR, yet TCRdb's version contains in-frame clones alone and is incomplete. The data hold 65,000 to 80,000 clones, with 94% observed a single time. Notes on this clone: Its specificity is unknown.

This CDR3 is 13 amino acids long. Germline assignment: CDR1 SQVTM and CDR2 ANQGSEA. The junction had 4 bases not matched to a gene; V was cut back by 7 bases and J by 2 bases. The sequence was obtained from a woman aged 18-30 years in good health and CMV-seronegative. The V and J genes are TRBV29-1 and TRBJ1-2; 10 bases match TRBD1. Source material: PBMCs. CDR3 DNA sequence: TGCAGCGCCGAGGACAGGGGGAACTATGGCTACACCTTC. Residues: CSAEDRGNYGYTF. The full variable domain, in which reference TRBV29-1 and TRBJ1-2 provide the parts outside the CDR3, is SAVISQKPSRDICQRGTSLTIQCQVDSQVTMMFWYRQQPGQSLTLIATANQGSEATYESGFVIDKFPISRPNLTFSTLTVSNMSPEDSSIYLCSAEDRGNYGYTFGSGTRLTVV.